This entry features one T cell receptor beta chain sequence. The target antigen is unknown. Combining a sample-barcoded 5' primer with a J-beta primer mix, a second PCR ran for about 7 to 11 cycles. TCRdb used MiXCR to reprocess the 5' RACE reads, holding one entry per CDR3 protein. The sample holds roughly 1,100,000 distinct CDR3 sequences; under 30% are singletons and the top ten take around 0.75%. This sample was included in a study of blood T cells in healthy people across ages. Findings of the study overall: Expanded clonotype changes were possibly confounded by unknown donor CMV status. Investigators viewed diversity estimates from one million T cells as underestimates, the study reported. Observed TCR beta diversity per million T cells went down as age went up. This fall followed a roughly linear course with age.

This same sample was also taken into another study, of T cells of mothers and their children. From that report: M1S, a second-PCR primer, added sample barcodes and 2-4 random nucleotides.

This TCR was recovered from a girl aged 2 to 9 in good health. The specimen was blood.

CDR3 sequence (DNA): TGCAGCGTTGATCACAGCGGAGGGACCCAGTACTTC. As protein: CSVDHSGGTQYF. The chain carries TRBV29-1 and TRBJ2-5; a possible D gene is TRBD2 (5 bases). CDR3 length: 12 residues. The ends were cut back, 3 bases at V and 7 bases at J, with 12 bases in the middle. Germline V gene sequence: CDR1 SQVTM, CDR2 ANQGSEA.